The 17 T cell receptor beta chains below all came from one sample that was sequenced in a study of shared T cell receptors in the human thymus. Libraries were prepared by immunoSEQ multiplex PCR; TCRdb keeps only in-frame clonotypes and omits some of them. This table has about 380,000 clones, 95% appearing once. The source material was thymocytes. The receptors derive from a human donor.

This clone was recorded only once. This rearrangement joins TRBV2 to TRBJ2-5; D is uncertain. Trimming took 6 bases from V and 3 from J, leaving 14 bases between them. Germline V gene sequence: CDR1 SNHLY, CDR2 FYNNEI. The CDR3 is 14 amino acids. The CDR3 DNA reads TGTGCCAGCAGCAAGTTCGTGGGGAAAGAGACCCAGTACTTC. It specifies CASSKFVGKETQYF.

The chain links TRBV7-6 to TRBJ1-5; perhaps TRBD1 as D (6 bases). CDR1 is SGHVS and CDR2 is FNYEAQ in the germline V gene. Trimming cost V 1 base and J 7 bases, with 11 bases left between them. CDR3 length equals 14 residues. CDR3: CASSLGGRLQPQHF. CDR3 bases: TGTGCCAGCAGCTTAGGGGGGCGCCTCCAGCCCCAGCATTTT.

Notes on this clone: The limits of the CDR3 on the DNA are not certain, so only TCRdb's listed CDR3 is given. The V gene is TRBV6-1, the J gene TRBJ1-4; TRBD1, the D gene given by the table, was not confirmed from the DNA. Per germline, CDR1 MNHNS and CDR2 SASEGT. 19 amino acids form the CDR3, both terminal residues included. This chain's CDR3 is CASSVYRVYFGATNEKLFF.

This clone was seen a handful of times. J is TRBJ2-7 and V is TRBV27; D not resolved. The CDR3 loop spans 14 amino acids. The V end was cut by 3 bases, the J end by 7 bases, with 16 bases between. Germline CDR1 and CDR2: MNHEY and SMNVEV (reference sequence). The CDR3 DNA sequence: TGTGCCAGCAGTTTCACCGGGTCCTTAGGGGAGCAGTACTTC. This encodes CASSFTGSLGEQYF.

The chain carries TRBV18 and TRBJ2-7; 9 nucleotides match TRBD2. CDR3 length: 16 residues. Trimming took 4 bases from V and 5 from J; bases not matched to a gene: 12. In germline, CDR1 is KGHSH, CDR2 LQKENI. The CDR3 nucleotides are TGTGCCAGCTCACGCCTTAGCGGGAGAATCTTGGACGAGCAGTACTTC. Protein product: CASSRLSGRILDEQYF. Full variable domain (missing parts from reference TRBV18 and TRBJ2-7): NAGVMQNPRHLVRRRGQEARLRCSPMKGHSHVYWYRQLPEEGLKFMVYLQKENIIDESGMPKERFSAEFPKEGPSILRIQQVVRGDSAAYFCASSRLSGRILDEQYFGPGTRLTVT.

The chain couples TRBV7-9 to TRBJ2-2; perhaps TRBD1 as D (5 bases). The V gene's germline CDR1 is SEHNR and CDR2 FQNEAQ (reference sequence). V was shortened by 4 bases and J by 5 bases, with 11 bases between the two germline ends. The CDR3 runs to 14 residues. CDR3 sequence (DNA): TGTGCCAGCAGCTCGTTTAAGGGGACCGGGGAGCTGTTTTTT. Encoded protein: CASSSFKGTGELFF.

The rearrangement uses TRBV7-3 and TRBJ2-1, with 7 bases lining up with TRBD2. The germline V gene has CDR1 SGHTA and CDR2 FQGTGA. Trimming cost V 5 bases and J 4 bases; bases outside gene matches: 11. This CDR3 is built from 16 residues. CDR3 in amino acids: CASSPLVGLTYNEQFF. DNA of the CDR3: TGTGCCAGCAGCCCCCTCGTGGGACTAACATACAATGAGCAGTTCTTC.

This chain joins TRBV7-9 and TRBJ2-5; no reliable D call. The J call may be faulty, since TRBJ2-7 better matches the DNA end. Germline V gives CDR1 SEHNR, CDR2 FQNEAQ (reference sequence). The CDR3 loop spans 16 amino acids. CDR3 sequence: CASSASLEKALYEQYF. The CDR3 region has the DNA TGTGCCAGCAGCGCCAGCTTGGAAAAAGCTTTGTACGAGCAGTACTTC.

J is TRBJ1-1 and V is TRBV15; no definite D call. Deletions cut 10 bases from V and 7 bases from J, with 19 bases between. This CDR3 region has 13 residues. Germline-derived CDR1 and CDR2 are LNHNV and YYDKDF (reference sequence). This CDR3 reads CAIRTTAMHEAFF. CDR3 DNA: TGTGCCATCAGGACGACCGCCATGCATGAAGCTTTCTTT.

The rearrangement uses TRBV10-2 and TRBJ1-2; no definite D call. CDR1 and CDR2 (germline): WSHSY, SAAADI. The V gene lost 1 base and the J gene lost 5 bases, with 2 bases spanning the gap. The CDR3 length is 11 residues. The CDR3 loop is CASSEWYGYTF. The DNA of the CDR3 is TGCGCCAGCAGTGAGTGGTATGGCTACACCTTC.

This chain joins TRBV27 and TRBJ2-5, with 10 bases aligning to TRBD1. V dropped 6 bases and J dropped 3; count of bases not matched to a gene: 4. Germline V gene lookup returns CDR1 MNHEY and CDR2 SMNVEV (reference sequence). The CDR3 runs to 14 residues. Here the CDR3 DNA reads TGTGCCAGCAGGGGGACAGGGGCCAAAGAGACCCAGTACTTC. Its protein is CASRGTGAKETQYF.

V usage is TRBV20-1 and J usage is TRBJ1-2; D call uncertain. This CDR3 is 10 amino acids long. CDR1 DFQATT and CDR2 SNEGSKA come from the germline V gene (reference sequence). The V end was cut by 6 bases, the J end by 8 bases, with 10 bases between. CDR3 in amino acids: CSAPLGGYTF. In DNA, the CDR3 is TGCAGTGCCCCCCTGGGGGGCTACACCTTC.

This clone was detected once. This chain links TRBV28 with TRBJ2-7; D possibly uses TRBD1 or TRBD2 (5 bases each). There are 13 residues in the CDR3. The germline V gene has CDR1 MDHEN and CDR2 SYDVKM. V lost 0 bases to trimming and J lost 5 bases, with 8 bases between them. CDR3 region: CASSLWGTNEQYF. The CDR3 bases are TGTGCCAGCAGTTTATGGGGGACCAACGAGCAGTACTTC.

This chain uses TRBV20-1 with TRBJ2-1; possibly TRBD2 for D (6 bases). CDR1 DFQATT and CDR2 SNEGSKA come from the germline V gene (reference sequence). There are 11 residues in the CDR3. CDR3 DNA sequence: TGCAGCAGCCTAGCGCCCAATGAGCAGTTCTTC. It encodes CSSLAPNEQFF.

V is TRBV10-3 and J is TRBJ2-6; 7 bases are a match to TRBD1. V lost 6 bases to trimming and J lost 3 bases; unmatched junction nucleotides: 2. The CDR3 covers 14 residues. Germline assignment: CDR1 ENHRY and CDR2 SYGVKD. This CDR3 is CAIRTGVGANVLTF. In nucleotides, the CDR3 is TGTGCCATCAGAACAGGGGTTGGGGCCAACGTCCTGACTTTC.

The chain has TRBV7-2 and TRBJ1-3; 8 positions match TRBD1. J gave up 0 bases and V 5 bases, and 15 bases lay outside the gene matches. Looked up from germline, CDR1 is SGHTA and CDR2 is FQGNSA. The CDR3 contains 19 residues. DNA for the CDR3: TGTGCCAGCAGCCCGCCCCTGAAGGGACAGGATTACTCTGGAAACACCATATATTTT. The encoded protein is CASSPPLKGQDYSGNTIYF.

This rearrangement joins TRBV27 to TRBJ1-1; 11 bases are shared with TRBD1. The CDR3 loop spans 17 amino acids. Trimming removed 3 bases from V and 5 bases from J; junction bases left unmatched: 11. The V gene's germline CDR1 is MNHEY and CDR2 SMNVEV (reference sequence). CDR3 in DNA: TGTGCCAGCAGTTTCTCTCCCGGGACAGGGGGGGAAACTGAAGCTTTCTTT. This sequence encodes CASSFSPGTGGETEAFF.